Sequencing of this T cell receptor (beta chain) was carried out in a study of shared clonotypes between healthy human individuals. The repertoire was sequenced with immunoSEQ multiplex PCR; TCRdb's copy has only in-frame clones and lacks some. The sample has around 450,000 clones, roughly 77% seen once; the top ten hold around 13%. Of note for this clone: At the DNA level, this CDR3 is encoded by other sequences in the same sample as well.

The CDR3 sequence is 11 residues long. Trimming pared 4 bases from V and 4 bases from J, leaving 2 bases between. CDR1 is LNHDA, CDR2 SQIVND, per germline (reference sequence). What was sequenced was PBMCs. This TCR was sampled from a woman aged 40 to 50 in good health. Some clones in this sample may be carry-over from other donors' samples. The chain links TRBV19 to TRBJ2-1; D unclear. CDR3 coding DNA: TGTGCCAGTAGTACTTACAATGAGCAGTTCTTC. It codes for CASSTYNEQFF.